The clone carrying this TCR beta chain was recorded at least ten times. This sample is part of a study of naive and memory T cell subsets. Germline V gene lookup returns CDR1 DFQATT and CDR2 SNEGSKA (reference sequence). This CDR3 spans 13 amino acids. V was pared by 6 bases and J by 4 bases, with 14 bases between. Treatment indicated: skin biopsy from PPD injection site in Mantoux-positive individual. TCR cDNA received a 3' ligated oligonucleotide that carried a UMI. Skin biopsies came from PPD injection sites in Mantoux-positive individuals. Cells were not sorted; total RNA input targeted 1 to 1000 ng. Amplification of ligated cDNA took four PCR rounds with SP2 and nested alpha and beta constant primers. TCRdb recomputed calls from the UMI-ligation and nested PCR reads with MiXCR, one row per CDR3 protein. The sample lists around 30,000 distinct CDR3 sequences, 5.5% to 7.5% occurring once.

Sample: skin, taken from a tuberculin skin test site. This clonotype was obtained from an adult in good health. V gene TRBV20-1 combines with J gene TRBJ2-3; D is possibly TRBD1 or TRBD2 (6 bases each). For the CDR3, the DNA is TGCAGTGCCCTGGGTAGGGGGGCAGATACGCAGTATTTT. Translated: CSALGRGADTQYF.